The clone carrying this T cell receptor (beta chain) appeared a few times. The antigen is not known. The authors ran a second PCR of roughly 7 to 11 cycles using a sample-barcoded 5' primer and a J-beta primer mix. Using its own MiXCR run on the 5' RACE reads, TCRdb lists one record per CDR3 protein. The sample records some 760,000 distinct CDR3 sequences, more than 20% being singletons. Between the trimmed V and J ends, which lost 7 bases and 2 bases, there was a span of 12 bases. The CDR3 is 13 amino acids. The germline gives CDR1 MNHNY, CDR2 SVGAGI (reference sequence). This sample stems from a study of blood T cells in healthy people across ages. Study observations and caveats: Researchers said unsorted PBMCs prevented a conclusive naive versus antigen-experienced comparison.

These records were also assigned to another study, of T cells of mothers and their children.

The sample comprised blood. This sequence originates from a boy aged 10-17 years in good health. The rearrangement uses TRBV6-6 and TRBJ2-7; TRBD1 or TRBD2 may be the D gene (5 bases each). The CDR3 DNA reads TGTGCCAGCACCCGGGACGGACCCTACGAGCAGTACTTC. Amino acids: CASTRDGPYEQYF.